These 26 T cell receptor beta chains were all obtained from the same sample, sequenced in a study of blood T cells in healthy people across ages. With a J-beta primer mix and a sample-barcoded 5' primer, a second PCR ran about 6 to 11 cycles. TCRdb used MiXCR to reprocess the 5' RACE reads, holding one entry per CDR3 protein. The sample yields about 580,000 distinct CDR3 sequences, roughly 48% seen once. Sequences were obtained from blood. The receptors stem from a man older than 75 in good health.

The genes are TRBV5-1 and TRBJ2-2; D is perhaps TRBD1 or TRBD2 (5 bases each). Trimming shortened V by 0 bases and J by 4 bases, and 19 bases separated the two germline ends. Germline assignment: CDR1 SGHRS and CDR2 YFSETQ. The CDR3 loop spans 18 amino acids. The CDR3 is CASSLDPGSPGRTGELFF. Written as DNA, the CDR3 is TGCGCCAGCAGCTTGGACCCGGGATCTCCGGGACGCACCGGGGAGCTGTTTTTT.

This chain joins TRBV7-3 and TRBJ2-5; D unresolved. Looked up from germline, CDR1 is SGHTA and CDR2 is FQGTGA. Trimming left V 5 bases short and J 11 bases short, with 30 bases between. The CDR3 has 17 amino acids. CDR3 region: CASSPLMDDSHGNEQYF. DNA for the CDR3: TGTGCCAGCAGCCCCCTAATGGACGACTCCCATGGCAATGAGCAGTACTTC.

This clonotype was counted a few times. This chain joins TRBV10-2 and TRBJ1-3; D unresolved. Trimming removed 6 bases at V and 1 base at J, with 10 bases between. Per the germline V gene, CDR1 is WSHSY and CDR2 is SAAADI. The CDR3 runs to 14 residues. CDR3 bases: TGCGCCAGCAGCGCTAAGGGATCTGGAAACACCATATATTTT. It codes for CASSAKGSGNTIYF.

A note on this clonotype: A single base separates this from a much larger clone, so it may be a read error. V and J are TRBV5-6 and TRBJ2-3; no reliable D call. There are 12 residues in the CDR3. V shed 2 bases and J shed 1 base, with 2 bases lying between them. Germline values: CDR1 SGHDT, CDR2 YYEEEE. The CDR3 DNA reads TGTGCCAGCAGCTTCCGCACAGATACGCAGTATTTT. Translating it yields CASSFRTDTQYF.

The CDR3 here is CASSLIRGPYNEQFF. DNA for the CDR3: TGCGCCAGCAGCTTGATTCGCGGGCCCTACAATGAGCAGTTCTTC. The J gene is TRBJ2-1, the V gene TRBV5-1; possible D gene TRBD2, 5 bases. The V and J ends lost 1 base and 2 bases respectively, with 10 bases between them. CDR1 SGHRS and CDR2 YFSETQ come from the germline V gene. The CDR3 sequence is 15 residues long. Using reference TRBV5-1 and TRBJ2-1 for the parts outside the CDR3, the full variable domain is KAGVTQTPRYLIKTRGQQVTLSCSPISGHRSVSWYQQTPGQGLQFLFEYFSETQRNKGNFPGRFSGRQFSNSRSEMNVSTLELGDSALYLCASSLIRGPYNEQFFGPGTRLTVL.

This clonotype was detected ten times or more. J is TRBJ1-6 and V is TRBV18, with D unclear. CDR1 is KGHSH and CDR2 is LQKENI in the germline V gene. V was shortened by 6 bases and J by 8 bases, with 14 bases between the two germline ends. The CDR3 totals 14 residues. In nucleotides, the CDR3 is TGTGCCAGCTCCCCTAATGAAGGGTATTCACCCCTCCACTTT. Translated, it gives CASSPNEGYSPLHF.

Comment on this clonotype: Given a much more abundant clone one base away, this may be a read error. The genes are TRBV6-6 and TRBJ2-4, with a possible D match to TRBD1 (6 bases). The J call could be wrong; TRBJ2-7 is a better fit for the DNA end. This CDR3 spans 12 amino acids. The germline V gene has CDR1 MNHNY and CDR2 SVGAGI (reference sequence). Here the CDR3 reads CAGSFTGREQYF. The CDR3 DNA is TGTGCCGGCAGTTTTACAGGGCGCGAGCAGTACTTC.

This rearrangement joins TRBV9 to TRBJ1-2; TRBD1 agrees at 7 bases. V was clipped by 4 bases and J by 8 bases; unmatched bases: 14. The CDR3 extends over 15 amino acids. The germline CDR1 and CDR2 sequences are SGDLS and YYNGEE. CDR3 sequence: CASSPWDSRFDGYTF. CDR3 in DNA: TGTGCCAGCAGCCCGTGGGACAGTCGGTTTGACGGCTACACCTTC.

There are a few counts of this clonotype. The J gene is TRBJ1-6, the V gene TRBV29-1, with 9 positions matching TRBD1. Looked up from germline, CDR1 is SQVTM and CDR2 is ANQGSEA. The CDR3 is 13 residues long. The trim removed 6 bases at V and 4 bases at J, leaving 1 base unmatched. The CDR3 nucleotides are TGCAGCGTGGGACAGGGATATAATTCACCCCTCCACTTT. This codes for CSVGQGYNSPLHF.

The CDR3 DNA sequence: TGTGCCAGCAGCGTTACAGGTGATTCACCCCTCCACTTT. Amino acid sequence: CASSVTGDSPLHF. This chain uses TRBV11-1 with TRBJ1-6; tentatively, D is TRBD1 (5 bases). Germline CDR1 SGHAT, CDR2 FQDESV (reference sequence). This CDR3 region has 13 residues. V was trimmed by 5 bases and J by 8 bases, leaving 10 bases between them.

The rearrangement joins TRBV2 to TRBJ2-1; the match to TRBD2 covers 14 bases. The J call is doubtful: the DNA matches TRBJ2-7 better. Germline CDR1 and CDR2: SNHLY and FYNNEI. The CDR3 loop spans 18 amino acids. In DNA form, the CDR3 reads TGTGCCAGCAGTCGACTAGCGGGGGGGAGCAGCTCCTACAATGAGCAGTACTTC. This gives the protein CASSRLAGGSSSYNEQYF.

The V and J genes are TRBV12-3 or TRBV12-4 and TRBJ2-5, with TRBD2 matching over 10 bases. After removal of 6 bases from V and 11 bases from J, the junction contained 9 bases not matched to a gene. CDR3 size: 13 residues. The CDR3, as DNA: TGTGCCAGCAGACTAGCGGGGCTGAGGGAGCAGTACTTC. Translation: CASRLAGLREQYF.

The chain has TRBV6-2 or TRBV6-3 and TRBJ1-1; tentatively, D is TRBD1 (6 bases). The CDR3 runs to 15 residues. The germline CDR1 and CDR2 sequences are MNHEY and SVGEGT. The V end was cut by 2 bases, the J end by 0 bases, with 10 bases between. The CDR3 coding sequence is TGTGCCAGCAGTTACCACAAGGGGGTGAACACTGAAGCTTTCTTT. It translates to CASSYHKGVNTEAFF.

This clonotype was seen a few times. The V gene is TRBV7-3, the J gene TRBJ2-3; tentatively, D is TRBD1 or TRBD2 (5 bases each). The V end lost 2 bases, the J end lost 4 bases, and 13 bases lay between the germline ends. Germline CDR1 SGHTA, CDR2 FQGTGA. The CDR3 is 15 amino acids. The CDR3 DNA sequence: TGTGCCAGCAGCTTACAGGGAGTTCGGGCAGATACGCAGTATTTT. This sequence encodes CASSLQGVRADTQYF.

This clonotype was counted between two and nine times. The J gene is TRBJ2-1, the V gene TRBV9; 8 bases match TRBD2. V gave up 7 bases and J gave up 3 bases; unmatched junction bases: 9. This CDR3 spans 15 amino acids. CDR1 is SGDLS, CDR2 YYNGEE, per germline. CDR3 bases: TGTGCCAGCGGGGGAGGGCTAGCGGGCTACAATGAGCAGTTCTTC. It translates to CASGGGLAGYNEQFF.

This clonotype occurred once. The genes are TRBV11-1 and TRBJ2-3; D gene uncertain. This CDR3 is 14 amino acids long. Germline CDR1 reads SGHAT; CDR2 reads FQDESV (reference sequence). V shed 2 bases and J shed 2 bases, with 8 bases lying between them. CDR3 loop: CASSLKQLTDTQYF. The CDR3 DNA reads TGTGCCAGCAGCTTAAAACAGCTCACAGATACGCAGTATTTT.

On this clonotype itself: An end of the junction does not agree with germline; a read error may underlie this. The V and J genes are TRBV6-5 and TRBJ1-1, with D possibly matching TRBD1 (6 bases). Germline V gives CDR1 MNHEY, CDR2 SVGAGI. This CDR3 spans 15 amino acids. CDR3 sequence (DNA): TGTGCCAGCGGTCGGCCGGGACATACGAACCCTGAAGCTTTCTTT. Translated, it gives CASGRPGHTNPEAFF.

The V call is TRBV4-2, the J call TRBJ1-1; D is ambiguous. V was shortened by 0 bases and J by 3 bases, with 5 bases between the two germline ends. The CDR3 length is 13 residues. CDR1 is LGHNA and CDR2 is YNFKEQ in the germline V gene. The CDR3 nucleotides read TGTGCCAGCAGCCAAGATGTGCACACTGAAGCTTTCTTT. It specifies CASSQDVHTEAFF.

The V and J genes are TRBV10-2 and TRBJ2-4; 7 positions match TRBD1. The closer fit of TRBJ2-7 to the DNA end suggests the J call may be wrong. This CDR3 has 16 residues. Germline V gene sequence: CDR1 WSHSY, CDR2 SAAADI. In DNA form, the CDR3 reads TGCGCCAGCAGAGGACCCCAGGGGGTAGGGGACTACGAGCAGTACTTC. Its translation: CASRGPQGVGDYEQYF.

CDR3 region: CASSLVRQGKGNEQYF. The CDR3 DNA sequence: TGTGCCAGCAGCTTAGTAAGACAGGGGAAGGGGAACGAGCAGTACTTC. The chain combines TRBV11-2 with TRBJ2-5, with 8 bases lining up with TRBD1. The J call may not be correct, given that the DNA end is closer to TRBJ2-7. The CDR3 is 16 amino acids. CDR1 is SGHAT, CDR2 FQNNGV, per germline.

This clonotype was seen at least ten times. The CDR3 protein is CASSRTGSGEQFF. In DNA form, the CDR3 reads TGTGCCAGCAGTCGAACAGGTTCTGGTGAGCAGTTCTTC. The chain employs TRBV6-6 and TRBJ2-1, with D perhaps matching TRBD1 (5 bases). Germline values: CDR1 MNHNY, CDR2 SVGAGI (reference sequence). This CDR3 is built from 13 residues. Trimming cost V 5 bases and J 9 bases, with 14 bases left between them.

The V gene is TRBV12-3 or TRBV12-4, the J gene TRBJ2-4, with a tentative D call TRBD2 (6 bases). V lost 7 bases and J 1 base, leaving 11 bases between the germline ends. The CDR3 extends over 14 amino acids. DNA of the CDR3: TGTGCCAGCACCCCGGGGGTGGCCAAAAACATTCAGTACTTC. It is translated as CASTPGVAKNIQYF.

This clonotype occurred once. The gene calls are TRBV5-1 and TRBJ2-7; maybe TRBD1 (6 bases). The ends were cut back, 0 bases at V and 6 bases at J, with 16 bases in the middle. The germline gives CDR1 SGHRS, CDR2 YFSETQ. The CDR3 covers 15 residues. The CDR3 loop reads CASSLDRTAYCEQYF. The CDR3 nucleotides are TGCGCCAGCAGCTTGGATAGGACAGCATACTGCGAGCAGTACTTC. Full variable domain (missing parts from reference TRBV5-1 and TRBJ2-7): KAGVTQTPRYLIKTRGQQVTLSCSPISGHRSVSWYQQTPGQGLQFLFEYFSETQRNKGNFPGRFSGRQFSNSRSEMNVSTLELGDSALYLCASSLDRTAYCEQYFGPGTRLTVT.

V is TRBV20-1 and J is TRBJ1-2; D unresolved. The germline gives CDR1 DFQATT, CDR2 SNEGSKA (reference sequence). The CDR3 covers 13 residues. Trimming left V 3 bases short and J 0 bases short, with 8 bases between. CDR3 coding DNA: TGCAGTGCTAGCTTGGGAACTAACTATGGCTACACCTTC. Translation gives CSASLGTNYGYTF.

This clonotype has only a few counts. V and J are TRBV20-1 and TRBJ2-3; 7 nucleotides match TRBD2. Losses at the gene ends were 0 bases for V and 2 bases for J; bases not matched to a gene: 5. Looked up from germline, CDR1 is DFQATT and CDR2 is SNEGSKA (reference sequence). The CDR3 consists of 15 residues. CDR3 in amino acids: CSARDPGDYTDTQYF. CDR3 nucleotides: TGCAGTGCTAGAGATCCGGGGGACTACACAGATACGCAGTATTTT.

The chain has TRBV20-1 and TRBJ2-1, with 8 bases fitting TRBD1. The germline CDR1 and CDR2 sequences are DFQATT and SNEGSKA (reference sequence). The CDR3 contains 14 residues. Trimming removed 5 bases from V and 5 bases from J; junction bases left unmatched: 8. CDR3 coding DNA: TGCAGTGCTCGACCGGGACAGGTTAACAATGAGCAGTTCTTC. Amino acid sequence: CSARPGQVNNEQFF.